These 4 T cell receptor delta chains were all obtained from the same sample, sequenced in a study of gamma-delta T cells after stem cell transplantation. TCRdb used CATT to re-call clones from the RT-PCR reads. The sample lists fewer than 3,000 delta-chain clones; roughly 2.7% were seen once. The sequenced sample consisted of gamma-delta T cells. The receptors originated from a human donor. It is not recorded whose cells these are; they may come from a transplant donor.

This clone showed up just a few times. The chain is built from TRDV2 and TRDJ1, with TRDD3 matching over 9 bases. Germline V lookup: CDR1 GEAIGNYY, CDR2 EKD. This CDR3 is built from 25 residues. V was clipped by 0 bases and J by 0 bases; unmatched bases: 31. The CDR3: CACDTLVSGGSSPSQEANYTDKLIF. The CDR3 region has the DNA TGTGCCTGTGACACCCTGGTATCTGGGGGATCATCTCCCAGTCAGGAGGCTAATTACACCGATAAACTCATCTTT.

Points on this clone: A read error likely explains why the TCRdb protein, taken from a much larger clone, differs from this DNA's translation at residue 8; the protein shown is translated from the DNA. V gene TRDV2 combines with J gene TRDJ1, with TRDD3 as a possible D gene (6 bases). Germline values: CDR1 GEAIGNYY, CDR2 EKD. Between the trimmed V and J ends, which lost 0 bases and 0 bases, there was a span of 16 bases. There are 17 residues in the CDR3. As DNA, the CDR3 is TGTGCCTGTGACACCGTGGGGGCTGAACCGTACACCGATAAACTCATCTTT. This translates into CACDTVGAEPYTDKLIF.

This clone was seen more than once but under ten times. The protein that TCRdb holds for this DNA derives from a much larger clone and differs from the translated DNA at residue 3, which likely indicates a read error; the protein shown here is translated from the DNA. The V and J genes are TRDV2 and TRDJ1; 13 nucleotides align to TRDD3. Germline V gives CDR1 GEAIGNYY, CDR2 EKD. The CDR3 extends over 19 amino acids. The CDR3 reads CAYDLTRTGGYAGPDKLIF. DNA of the CDR3: TGTGCCTATGACCTTACTCGTACTGGGGGATACGCCGGTCCTGATAAACTCATCTTT.

This clone was detected a few times. This may come from a read error, since a much larger clone is one base off. V gene TRDV2 combines with J gene TRDJ1; D unclear. The germline gives CDR1 GEAIGNYY, CDR2 EKD. The CDR3 length is 14 residues. Trimming removed 5 bases from V and 4 bases from J, with 16 bases in between. CDR3: CACVLLQINDKLIF. The CDR3, as DNA: TGTGCCTGTGTCCTCTTACAAATCAACGATAAACTCATCTTT.